These T cell receptor beta chains were read from a single sample in a study of human T cells and chemical hapten exposure. Via MiXCR, TCRdb re-called the RACE reads, giving one row per CDR3 protein. Found here are some 80,000 distinct CDR3 sequences, 11% of them singletons; the top ten hold around 1.6%. The input for sequencing was whole blood, taken in connection with sensitization to the hapten diphenylcyclopropenone (DPC). The receptors stem from a man younger than 30 with alopecia areata. Some clones in this sample may be carry-over from other donors' samples. CDR3s include the opening cysteine and the closing phenylalanine or tryptophan. D genes are given only for firm matches. Size is stated for part of the rows, as once, few or many counts, or as a class when the clone is expanded.

size: many
V: TRBV3-1
D: NA
J: TRBJ2-1
DNA: TGTGCCAGCAGCCAAAACGGAGTCCTTCTTGGTGAGCAGTTCTTC
CDR3: CASSQNGVLLGEQFF

size: many
V: TRBV29-1
D: NA
J: TRBJ2-2
DNA: TGCAGCGTTGGGGTCCAGAACACCGGGGAGCTGTTTTTT
CDR3: CSVGVQNTGELFF

size: few
V: TRBV2
D: NA
J: TRBJ2-6
DNA: TGTGCCAGCGGCGACATAGCCTCTGGGGCCAACGTCCTGACTTTC
CDR3: CASGDIASGANVLTF

size: NA
V: TRBV20-1
D: TRBD1
J: TRBJ1-2
DNA: TGCAGTGCTAGGCCGGGACAGGGGATATATGGCTACACCTTC
CDR3: CSARPGQGIYGYTF

size: few
V: TRBV5-4
D: NA
J: TRBJ2-1
DNA: TGTGCCAGCAGCTTGGAGCGCTACAATGAGCAGTTCTTC
CDR3: CASSLERYNEQFF

size: NA
V: TRBV4-3
D: NA
J: TRBJ2-7
DNA: TGCGCCAGCAGCCAAGCTGTCCCCGGGACCCACGTTCGCGACTACGAGCAGTACTTC
CDR3: CASSQAVPGTHVRDYEQYF

size: many
V: TRBV6-4
D: TRBD2
J: TRBJ2-3
DNA: TGTGCCAGCAGTGACTCCACTAGCGGGGCCACAGATACGCAGTATTTT
CDR3: CASSDSTSGATDTQYF

size: many
V: TRBV20-1
D: TRBD1
J: TRBJ1-3
DNA: TGCAGTGCTCCGGACAGGGCCGGAAACACCATATATTTT
CDR3: CSAPDRAGNTIYF

size: few
V: TRBV11-2
D: TRBD1
J: TRBJ1-2
DNA: TGTGCCAGCAGCTCCCGGGACAGGCCATCGAGTGGCGGCTACACCTTC
CDR3: CASSSRDRPSSGGYTF

size: few
V: TRBV11-2
D: TRBD1
J: TRBJ2-7
DNA: TGTGCCAGCAGCCCCGGGACAGGGATCTACGAGCAGTACTTC
CDR3: CASSPGTGIYEQYF

size: few
V: TRBV10-3
D: NA
J: TRBJ1-5
DNA: TGTGCCATCAGAGCCGGGACGGACCACACTCAGCCCCAGCATTTT
CDR3: CAIRAGTDHTQPQHF

size: many
V: TRBV14
D: TRBD2
J: TRBJ2-1
DNA: TGTGCCAGCAGCCAAGTACTAGCGGCTTACAATGAGCAGTTCTTC
CDR3: CASSQVLAAYNEQFF

size: few
V: TRBV27
D: TRBD1
J: TRBJ2-3
DNA: TGTGCCAGCAGTTATAAGTTTAGGGGGCGTCGCGGAGATACGCAGTATTTT
CDR3: CASSYKFRGRRGDTQYF

size: NA
V: TRBV9
D: NA
J: TRBJ2-5
DNA: TGTGCCAGCAGCGTGCGGGGGCGAGAGACCCAGTACTTC
CDR3: CASSVRGRETQYF

size: NA
V: TRBV29-1
D: TRBD2
J: TRBJ2-5
DNA: TGCAGCGTTGACGGCCCGCGGGGGGAGACCCAGTACTTC
CDR3: CSVDGPRGETQYF

size: few
V: TRBV28
D: TRBD2
J: TRBJ2-7
DNA: TGTGCCACCCAAGTGGGAGGGGCCTACGAGCAGTACTTC
CDR3: CATQVGGAYEQYF

size: few
V: TRBV6-2/TRBV6-3
D: NA
J: TRBJ1-5
DNA: TGTGCCAGCAGTTCCACGGGACCGACGAGAAATCAGCCCCAGCATTTT
CDR3: CASSSTGPTRNQPQHF

size: NA
V: TRBV19
D: TRBD2
J: TRBJ2-1
DNA: TGTGCCAGTAGTACTCCTAGCGGGGGGGCCTATGAGCAGTTCTTC
CDR3: CASSTPSGGAYEQFF

size: few
V: TRBV28
D: TRBD1
J: TRBJ2-3
DNA: TGTGCCGTAGGAGCCCGGGACAGGGGTACAGATACGCAGTATTTT
CDR3: CAVGARDRGTDTQYF

size: few
V: TRBV20-1
D: NA
J: TRBJ2-2
DNA: TGCAGTGCTAGAGGGATCCGCGGGGAAACCGGGGAGCTGTTTTTT
CDR3: CSARGIRGETGELFF

size: many
V: TRBV7-9
D: NA
J: TRBJ2-3
DNA: TGTGCCAGCAGCCGGGCGGGTTCCACAGATACGCAGTATTTT
CDR3: CASSRAGSTDTQYF

size: NA
V: TRBV5-1
D: NA
J: TRBJ2-2
DNA: TGCGCCAGCAGCTTAGCGGTACTGAACACCGGGGAGCTGTTTTTT
CDR3: CASSLAVLNTGELFF

size: NA
V: TRBV4-1
D: NA
J: TRBJ1-5
DNA: TGCGCCAGCAGCCAAAACGTCGAAGCAGGCAATCAGCCCCAGCATTTT
CDR3: CASSQNVEAGNQPQHF

size: NA
V: TRBV20-1
D: TRBD2
J: TRBJ2-1
DNA: TGCAGTGCTAGTAGACTAGCGGTGGATGAGCAGTTCTTC
CDR3: CSASRLAVDEQFF

size: few
V: TRBV18
D: TRBD1
J: TRBJ1-4
DNA: TGTGCCAGCTCACCCCGGGACAGAGGAAAGCGGCTACAAGATGAAAAACTGTTTTTT
CDR3: CASSPRDRGKRLQDEKLFF

size: few
V: TRBV20-1
D: TRBD1
J: TRBJ2-5
DNA: TGCAGTGCTAGACCAGGGACAGGGGTAGAGACCCAGTACTTC
CDR3: CSARPGTGVETQYF

size: NA
V: TRBV7-9
D: TRBD2
J: TRBJ2-3
DNA: TGTGCCAGCAGCCTTTTGAATAGCGGGGCAGATACGCAGTATTTT
CDR3: CASSLLNSGADTQYF